This T cell receptor beta chain was recovered during a study of T cell responses to AZD1222 COVID-19 vaccine. The V end lost 5 bases, the J end lost 3 bases, and 13 bases lay between the germline ends. In germline, CDR1 is SEHNR, CDR2 FQNEAQ (reference sequence). This CDR3 comprises 14 residues. This clone was observed a handful of times. Its antigen is unidentified. Study-wide points: Donor demographics were predominantly white British with a female majority; clonal diversity may be underestimated. Seropositive status at baseline applied to only five to seven AZD1222 recipients.

The data were produced by immunoSEQ multiplex PCR, yet TCRdb's version contains in-frame clones alone and is incomplete. This table holds about 120,000 clones, more than 70% found once. The chain uses TRBV7-9 and TRBJ1-1; D gene ambiguous. This specimen was peripheral blood, taken on day 0 of AZD1222 vaccination. The TCR sequence derives from an adult in good health. CDR3 region: CASSPSVDYTEAFF. Written as DNA, the CDR3 is TGTGCCAGCAGCCCGAGTGTTGACTACACTGAAGCTTTCTTT.